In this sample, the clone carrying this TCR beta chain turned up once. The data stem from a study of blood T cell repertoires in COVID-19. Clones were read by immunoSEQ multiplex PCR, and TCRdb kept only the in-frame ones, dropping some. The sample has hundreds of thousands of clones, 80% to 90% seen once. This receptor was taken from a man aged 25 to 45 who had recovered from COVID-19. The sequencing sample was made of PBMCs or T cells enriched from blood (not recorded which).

The CDR3 loop reads CASSIPGTNYEQYF. Here the CDR3 DNA reads TGTGCCAGTAGTATCCCCGGGACTAACTACGAGCAGTACTTC. The V and J genes are TRBV19 and TRBJ2-7; TRBD2 agrees at 7 bases. The CDR3 is 14 residues long. From germline, CDR1 is LNHDA and CDR2 SQIVND (reference sequence). V was clipped by 3 bases and J by 3 bases; unmatched bases: 5.